The entry below gives a single T cell receptor beta chain sequence along with its context. The target of this receptor is not known. Base qualities are not provided; no much larger clone lies one nucleotide away. TCRbeta CDR3 regions were amplified from genomic DNA using the immunoSEQ Assay, a bias-controlled multiplex PCR. In the paper's pipeline: Nucleated cell counts per sample were estimated from amplification of reference gene primers within the assay. To quantify the absolute abundance of each unique TCRbeta CDR3 rearrangement, sequence reads were collapsed and filtered. Productive Simpson clonality was computed per sample as the square root of Simpson's diversity index over productive rearrangements. TCRdb limited this immuneACCESS table to in-frame rearrangements with V and J called. A share of clones is missing; checked studies link under half to unresolved V genes, and the rest is unexplained. The V and J calls and clone size come from that table; D and trimming were worked out from the DNA. The sample table holds roughly 150,000 clones, of which 75% to 85% were seen once. Clones ranked in the top ten supply roughly 0.6% of the sample.

This sample stems from a study of blood T cell repertoires in COVID-19 (dated by TCRdb to the early 2020s). For the study in its entirety: The collaborator samples originated in the United States, Italy and Spain and spanned the acute and convalescent phases of COVID-19. The repertoires were released in a freely available public database intended as a resource for research on the immune response to SARS-CoV-2. The prospective study material was composed of cDNA or gDNA derived from T cells, B-cell-depleted T cells, or PBMCs. Sample metadata almost always included a de-identified subject ID, COVID-19 status, age in years and sex. HLA class I and class II types, where available, came from metadata supplied by the sample provider rather than from assay-based typing. Deeply sampled blood TCRbeta repertoires from subjects exposed to, actively infected with, or recovered from COVID-19 were included in the dataset. The samples were drawn from two sources: the first 160 participants of the ongoing ImmuneRACE study, and fewer than 1,500 subjects contributed by 6 global collaborators. Study-wide findings and limitations: Clinical and demographic metadata were provided uncurated, with the amount varying by source and participant.

The collaborating institutions used their own protocols to collect whole blood in K2EDTA tubes. For TCRbeta analysis, collaborators shipped samples as frozen whole blood, isolated PBMCs, or DNA extracted from either of those sample types. CDR1 and CDR2 are drawn from the germline V gene: SGHAT, FQNNGV. Unmatched junction bases come to 1, with V trimmed by 1 base and J by 4 bases. The CDR3 contains 13 residues, cysteine and phenylalanine counted. Only the CDR3 DNA stays, 39 bases, in frame from base 1. The sequence joins TRBV11-2 to TRBJ2-7; 7 central bases correspond to TRBD1. This clonotype was obtained from a man in his fifties or sixties with acute or convalescent COVID-19. Material: peripheral blood. The CDR3 corresponds to CASSLAQGYEQYF. The sequenced DNA is TGTGCCAGCAGCTTAGCACAGGGGTACGAGCAGTACTTC.